This is a list of T cell receptor beta chains from one sample in a study of T cell responses to AZD1222 COVID-19 vaccine. Assay: immunoSEQ multiplex PCR; the TCRdb copy retains only in-frame clones and omits some. The repertoire holds 120,000 or so clones, with around 90% as singletons. The sequenced sample was peripheral blood, obtained on day 0 of AZD1222 vaccination. These receptor sequences come from an adult in good health. Each CDR3 is given without its conserved first and last residue.

V gene: TRBV29-1; J gene: TRBJ2-1; CDR3 protein: SVPQGWANNEQF
V gene: TRBV19; J gene: TRBJ2-5; CDR3 protein: ASTGPFQETQY
V gene: TRBV6-2/TRBV6-3; J gene: TRBJ2-1; CDR3 protein: ASSYSIQVSFDNEQF
V gene: TRBV27; J gene: TRBJ1-1; CDR3 protein: ASSPFGRATNTEAF
V gene: TRBV7-3; J gene: TRBJ1-3; CDR3 protein: ASSPPGGNTIY
V gene: TRBV6-5; J gene: TRBJ2-7; CDR3 protein: ASTSGGSNREQY
V gene: TRBV5-1; J gene: TRBJ2-7; CDR3 protein: ASSPGTGREQY
V gene: TRBV18; J gene: TRBJ2-1; CDR3 protein: ASSPPGVSYNEQF
V gene: TRBV2; J gene: TRBJ1-1; CDR3 protein: ASSPLRYSEAF
V gene: TRBV4-1; J gene: TRBJ1-2; CDR3 protein: ASNYRACYGYT
V gene: TRBV3-1/TRBV3-2; J gene: TRBJ1-2; CDR3 protein: ASSQRGLRGYT
V gene: TRBV5-1; J gene: TRBJ2-7; CDR3 protein: ASSLTDLGASYEQY
V gene: TRBV7-3; J gene: TRBJ2-4; CDR3 protein: AADRKNIQY